This TCR beta chain derives from a study of blood T cell repertoires in COVID-19 (dated by TCRdb to 2020 to 2022). For the study in its entirety: Samples covering the acute and convalescent phases of COVID-19 were provided by collaborators in the United States, Italy and Spain. The material from the prospective study consisted of cDNA or gDNA derived from T cells, B-cell-depleted T cells, or PBMCs. Subjects who had been exposed to COVID-19, were actively infected with it, or had recovered from it provided the deeply sampled blood TCRbeta repertoires that made up the dataset. The repertoires were made available in a free public database intended to serve as a resource for research on the immune response to SARS-CoV-2. The samples were drawn from two sources: the first 160 participants of the ongoing ImmuneRACE study, and some 1,300 subjects contributed by 6 global collaborators. A de-identified subject ID, COVID-19 status, age in years and sex were almost always included in the sample metadata. Where available, HLA class I and class II types were obtained from metadata supplied by the sample provider rather than from assay-based typing.

Participants in the prospective study were aged about 18 to 90 years, lived in some 24 United States geographic areas, and enrolled through a virtual design. Cohort assignment in the prospective study relied on participant-reported clinical history from a screening survey and a study questionnaire. Recovered participants in ImmuneRACE Cohort 3 were defined as having two consecutive negative NP/OP PCR tests, clearance from a healthcare professional, or resolution of symptoms. In the prospective study, whole blood, serum and a nasopharyngeal or oropharyngeal swab were collected from each participant by mobile phlebotomists. Over a roughly two-month period, participants in the prospective study had the option of providing additional blood draws and questionnaires. Prospective study blood samples were shipped either frozen or at room temperature before DNA extraction. What the work shows at the level of the full study, not this receptor alone: The amount of clinical and demographic metadata varied by source and participant and was provided uncurated.

For this chain, trimming is 4 bases at the V end and 7 bases at the J end, and the number of junction bases without a gene match is 7. Including the terminal cysteine and phenylalanine, the CDR3 comprises 15 residues. This entry keeps only the CDR3 DNA: 45 bases, framed from base 1. CDR1 and CDR2 are read off the germline V gene as MNHEY and SVGEGT. A few counts support this clone. Its target antigen remains unknown. It has no much larger one-base neighbor in the sample; base qualities were not kept. TCRbeta CDR3 regions were amplified from genomic DNA by means of the immunoSEQ Assay, a bias-controlled multiplex PCR. In the authors' own workflow: The number of nucleated cells in each sample was estimated by amplification of reference gene primers within the assay. Sequence reads were collapsed and filtered to measure the absolute abundance of every unique TCRbeta CDR3 rearrangement. For each sample, productive Simpson clonality was calculated by taking the square root of Simpson's diversity index across productive rearrangements. Not all clones reach the TCRdb copy of this immuneACCESS table, which keeps in-frame sequences only. Checked studies attribute under half of the gap to unresolved V genes and leave the rest unexplained. V and J calls plus clone size are reproduced from that table; the DNA served to infer D and trimming. In all, the sample holds 280,000 or so clones, and 75% to 90% of those were seen once. The ten largest make up roughly 2.7% of the sample.

Sequencing was done on a sample of PBMCs or T cells enriched from blood (not recorded which). The clonotype was recovered from a woman between 45 and 60 years old who had recovered from COVID-19. The chain is assembled from TRBV6-2 or TRBV6-3 and TRBJ2-1, and 10 bases in between align with TRBD1. The nucleotide sequence reads as follows: TGTGCCAGCAGTTTCGCCGGGACAGGGGAGAATGAGCAGTTCTTC. Its protein reads: CASSFAGTGENEQFF.